This TCR beta chain was identified during a study of T-cell memory formation after mild COVID-19. Findings and limits, study-wide: Shrinking CD4+ clones were chiefly CM and EM; CD8+ ones were chiefly EMRA.

This CDR3 contains 11 residues. Germline lookup yields CDR1 SGHAT and CDR2 FQNNGV. V was shortened by 4 bases and J by 10 bases, with 8 bases between the two germline ends. MiXCR, applied by TCRdb to the 5' RACE reads, yields one record per CDR3 protein. The sample includes some 50,000 distinct CDR3 sequences, more than 10% of them seen just once. As for this clonotype: Its antigen remains unknown.

The clonotype originates from a man aged 18 to 29 who had mild COVID-19 (a few samples of this study predate the infection). Cell type and time point are not known. Sample: PBMCs or a T cell subset sorted from them (not recorded which). The rearrangement links TRBV11-2 to TRBJ2-1; unclear D gene. The CDR3 region has the DNA TGTGCCAGCAGCTCCGGTCCCGAGCAGTTCTTC. Its translation is CASSSGPEQFF.